This is a list of T cell receptor beta chains from one sample in a study of post-analysis software for immune sequencing data. TCRdb recomputed calls from the PCR reads with MiXCR, one row per CDR3 protein. The table includes hundreds of thousands of distinct CDR3 sequences, less than 45% detected once. Sample: blood. The receptor source for this set is a girl between 10 and 17 years old with multiple sclerosis. CDR3s include the opening cysteine and the closing phenylalanine or tryptophan. Fields, in order: CDR3 protein, CDR3 DNA, V gene, D gene, clone size, J gene. A D gene is named only where the DNA matches it firmly. Rows may omit the clone size; those that give it use once, few, many or a size class.

CDR3aa: CASSLARGYEQYF
CDR3nt: TGTGCCAGCAGCTTAGCTAGGGGCTACGAGCAGTACTTC
v_gene: TRBV7-9
d_gene: .
abundance: many
j_gene: TRBJ2-7

CDR3aa: CSATGTEPNYGYTF
CDR3nt: TGCAGTGCTACCGGGACGGAGCCTAACTATGGCTACACCTTC
v_gene: TRBV20-1
d_gene: .
abundance: few
j_gene: TRBJ1-2

CDR3aa: CSARAGLVSGANVLTF
CDR3nt: TGCAGTGCTAGAGCAGGACTTGTCTCTGGGGCCAACGTCCTGACTTTC
v_gene: TRBV20-1
d_gene: .
abundance: .
j_gene: TRBJ2-6

CDR3aa: CASSPGPGYTF
CDR3nt: TGTGCCAGCAGCCCTGGGCCTGGCTACACCTTC
v_gene: TRBV25-1
d_gene: .
abundance: .
j_gene: TRBJ1-2

CDR3aa: CASSQPGQGMGEQYF
CDR3nt: TGCGCCAGCAGCCAGCCGGGACAGGGGATGGGCGAGCAGTACTTC
v_gene: TRBV5-1
d_gene: TRBD1
abundance: .
j_gene: TRBJ2-7

CDR3aa: CSVTTGNYEQYF
CDR3nt: TGCAGCGTTACTACAGGGAACTACGAGCAGTACTTC
v_gene: TRBV29-1
d_gene: .
abundance: .
j_gene: TRBJ2-7

CDR3aa: CASSRDFIGSYNEQFF
CDR3nt: TGTGCCAGCAGCCGAGACTTCATCGGCTCCTACAATGAGCAGTTCTTC
v_gene: TRBV6-5
d_gene: .
abundance: few
j_gene: TRBJ2-1

CDR3aa: CASSQDGTRGEQYF
CDR3nt: TGCGCCAGCAGCCAAGATGGGACTCGAGGCGAGCAGTACTTC
v_gene: TRBV4-3
d_gene: .
abundance: few
j_gene: TRBJ2-7

CDR3aa: CASSYSAGGTEAFF
CDR3nt: TGTGCCAGCAGTTACTCGGCGGGGGGCACTGAAGCTTTCTTT
v_gene: TRBV6-5
d_gene: .
abundance: .
j_gene: TRBJ1-1

CDR3aa: CASSLRRTNTEAFF
CDR3nt: TGTGCCAGCAGTTTGAGGAGGACGAACACTGAAGCTTTCTTT
v_gene: TRBV6-6
d_gene: .
abundance: .
j_gene: TRBJ1-1

CDR3aa: CASSSTSLFNLRGSYEQYF
CDR3nt: TGTGCCAGCAGCTCGACTAGCTTGTTTAACCTTAGGGGGTCCTACGAGCAGTACTTC
v_gene: TRBV7-9
d_gene: .
abundance: .
j_gene: TRBJ2-7

CDR3aa: CASSLGLDRNNEQFF
CDR3nt: TGTGCCAGCAGCTTAGGATTAGACAGAAACAATGAGCAGTTCTTC
v_gene: TRBV7-9
d_gene: .
abundance: .
j_gene: TRBJ2-1

CDR3aa: CASSPRRGGWQETQYF
CDR3nt: TGTGCCAGCAGCCCCCGACGGGGAGGGTGGCAAGAGACCCAGTACTTC
v_gene: TRBV7-2
d_gene: TRBD2
abundance: few
j_gene: TRBJ2-5

CDR3aa: CASSLGGSRYEQFF
CDR3nt: TGTGCCAGCAGTTTGGGCGGGAGTAGATATGAGCAGTTCTTC
v_gene: TRBV28
d_gene: TRBD2
abundance: few
j_gene: TRBJ2-1

CDR3aa: CASSEAGDYIWNEQFF
CDR3nt: TGTGCCAGCAGTGAAGCGGGAGATTACATATGGAATGAGCAGTTCTTC
v_gene: TRBV7-9
d_gene: TRBD2
abundance: .
j_gene: TRBJ2-1

CDR3aa: CASSTLLAGGLNEQFF
CDR3nt: TGTGCCAGCAGCACACTACTAGCGGGAGGACTGAATGAGCAGTTCTTC
v_gene: TRBV12-3/TRBV12-4
d_gene: TRBD2
abundance: few
j_gene: TRBJ2-1

CDR3aa: CASSWNNRGGNSNQPQHF
CDR3nt: TGTGCCAGCAGTTGGAATAATCGAGGTGGAAATAGCAATCAGCCCCAGCATTTT
v_gene: TRBV12-3/TRBV12-4
d_gene: .
abundance: .
j_gene: TRBJ1-5

CDR3aa: CASSVGISSRGRNEQFF
CDR3nt: TGTGCCAGCAGCGTAGGCATATCTTCTAGGGGGAGGAATGAGCAGTTCTTC
v_gene: TRBV9
d_gene: .
abundance: few
j_gene: TRBJ2-1

CDR3aa: CASSLEANRTEAFF
CDR3nt: TGTGCCAGCAGCTTAGAGGCCAACAGGACTGAAGCTTTCTTT
v_gene: TRBV6-2/TRBV6-3
d_gene: .
abundance: .
j_gene: TRBJ1-1

CDR3aa: CASSYPGQGAGTYNSPPHF
CDR3nt: TGTGCCAGCAGCTACCCGGGACAGGGGGCTGGAACCTATAATTCACCCCCCCACTTT
v_gene: TRBV5-5
d_gene: TRBD1
abundance: .
j_gene: TRBJ1-6

CDR3aa: CASSSGTGRQETQYF
CDR3nt: TGCGCCAGCAGCTCTGGGACAGGGCGCCAAGAGACCCAGTACTTC
v_gene: TRBV5-1
d_gene: TRBD1
abundance: once
j_gene: TRBJ2-5

CDR3aa: CASGLSLGLAGVNEQFF
CDR3nt: TGTGCTAGTGGTTTGTCACTGGGGCTAGCGGGAGTCAATGAGCAGTTCTTC
v_gene: TRBV12-5
d_gene: TRBD2
abundance: few
j_gene: TRBJ2-1

CDR3aa: CASSSKSVSGANVLTF
CDR3nt: TGTGCCAGCAGTTCCAAATCAGTCTCTGGGGCCAACGTCCTGACTTTC
v_gene: TRBV6-5
d_gene: .
abundance: .
j_gene: TRBJ2-6

CDR3aa: CASSQGPPFYNEQFF
CDR3nt: TGTGCCAGCAGCCAGGGGCCGCCTTTTTACAATGAGCAGTTCTTC
v_gene: TRBV3-1
d_gene: .
abundance: .
j_gene: TRBJ2-1

CDR3aa: CSVEEVETQYF
CDR3nt: TGCAGCGTTGAGGAGGTGGAGACCCAGTACTTC
v_gene: TRBV29-1
d_gene: .
abundance: few
j_gene: TRBJ2-5

CDR3aa: CATSERGLGEQFF
CDR3nt: TGTGCCACCAGCGAGAGGGGTCTGGGGGAGCAGTTCTTC
v_gene: TRBV24-1
d_gene: .
abundance: once
j_gene: TRBJ2-1

CDR3aa: CASSLSWRAGPCEQYF
CDR3nt: TGTGCCAGCAGCTTATCTTGGCGGGCAGGGCCCTGCGAGCAGTACTTC
v_gene: TRBV7-2
d_gene: .
abundance: .
j_gene: TRBJ2-7

CDR3aa: CASSGGVGEQYF
CDR3nt: TGTGCCAGCTCTGGCGGGGTGGGCGAGCAGTACTTC
v_gene: TRBV28
d_gene: .
abundance: .
j_gene: TRBJ2-7

CDR3aa: CATSVGRNEQFF
CDR3nt: TGTGCCACCAGTGTCGGCCGCAATGAGCAGTTCTTC
v_gene: TRBV24-1
d_gene: .
abundance: .
j_gene: TRBJ2-1

CDR3aa: CASSLGRAGANVLTF
CDR3nt: TGTGCCAGCAGCCTGGGGAGGGCTGGGGCCAACGTCCTGACTTTC
v_gene: TRBV28
d_gene: TRBD2
abundance: .
j_gene: TRBJ2-6

CDR3aa: CASSLYGTTVATNEKLFF
CDR3nt: TGTGCCAGCAGTTTATATGGGACGACCGTTGCAACTAATGAAAAACTGTTTTTT
v_gene: TRBV12-3/TRBV12-4
d_gene: .
abundance: .
j_gene: TRBJ1-4

CDR3aa: CSVEGASGSHEQYF
CDR3nt: TGCAGCGTTGAAGGGGCTAGCGGGAGCCACGAGCAGTACTTC
v_gene: TRBV29-1
d_gene: TRBD2
abundance: few
j_gene: TRBJ2-7

CDR3aa: CASSSASGSPYNEQFF
CDR3nt: TGTGCCAGCAGCTCCGCCAGCGGGAGCCCCTACAATGAGCAGTTCTTC
v_gene: TRBV7-2
d_gene: TRBD2
abundance: .
j_gene: TRBJ2-1

CDR3aa: CASSQTGGKENSPLHF
CDR3nt: TGCGCCAGCAGCCAAACAGGGGGCAAGGAGAATTCACCCCTCCACTTT
v_gene: TRBV4-3
d_gene: TRBD1
abundance: few
j_gene: TRBJ1-6

CDR3aa: CAISERENEKLFF
CDR3nt: TGTGCCATCAGTGAAAGGGAGAATGAAAAACTGTTTTTT
v_gene: TRBV10-3
d_gene: .
abundance: .
j_gene: TRBJ1-4

CDR3aa: CSAREGLANEQFF
CDR3nt: TGCAGTGCTAGAGAGGGACTAGCAAATGAGCAGTTCTTC
v_gene: TRBV20-1
d_gene: TRBD2
abundance: .
j_gene: TRBJ2-1

CDR3aa: CASRSGGGPYEQYF
CDR3nt: TGCGCCAGCAGGTCGGGAGGGGGCCCCTACGAGCAGTACTTC
v_gene: TRBV5-1
d_gene: .
abundance: .
j_gene: TRBJ2-7

CDR3aa: CASSPTLQRVYNEQFF
CDR3nt: TGTGCCAGCAGTCCAACCCTCCAACGCGTCTACAATGAGCAGTTCTTC
v_gene: TRBV11-2
d_gene: .
abundance: few
j_gene: TRBJ2-1

CDR3aa: CASSLRLAGGAGNEQFF
CDR3nt: TGTGCCAGCAGCTTAAGGCTAGCGGGAGGAGCGGGGAATGAGCAGTTCTTC
v_gene: TRBV7-9
d_gene: TRBD2
abundance: .
j_gene: TRBJ2-1

CDR3aa: CASSQRREVTYEQYF
CDR3nt: TGTGCCAGCAGCCAAAGGCGGGAGGTCACATACGAGCAGTACTTC
v_gene: TRBV6-2/TRBV6-3
d_gene: TRBD2
abundance: .
j_gene: TRBJ2-7

CDR3aa: CASSTRGTNEKLFF
CDR3nt: TGTGCCAGCAGTACCCGGGGAACTAATGAAAAACTGTTTTTT
v_gene: TRBV12-3/TRBV12-4
d_gene: .
abundance: .
j_gene: TRBJ1-4

CDR3aa: CASSQPGQEANVLTF
CDR3nt: TGTGCCAGCAGCCAGCCTGGGCAGGAGGCCAACGTCCTGACTTTC
v_gene: TRBV3-1
d_gene: .
abundance: .
j_gene: TRBJ2-6

CDR3aa: CSAREWLAGRSYNEQFF
CDR3nt: TGCAGTGCTAGAGAGTGGCTAGCGGGAAGGTCCTACAATGAGCAGTTCTTC
v_gene: TRBV20-1
d_gene: TRBD2
abundance: .
j_gene: TRBJ2-1

CDR3aa: CASSWGREYNEQFF
CDR3nt: TGTGCCAGCAGTTGGGGCAGGGAGTACAATGAGCAGTTCTTC
v_gene: TRBV6-5
d_gene: .
abundance: .
j_gene: TRBJ2-1

CDR3aa: CSVERRATETQYF
CDR3nt: TGCAGCGTTGAAAGAAGGGCGACGGAGACCCAGTACTTC
v_gene: TRBV29-1
d_gene: .
abundance: .
j_gene: TRBJ2-5

CDR3aa: CASSTGLGFGNEQFF
CDR3nt: TGTGCCAGCAGCACGGGACTCGGCTTCGGCAATGAGCAGTTCTTC
v_gene: TRBV7-3
d_gene: .
abundance: .
j_gene: TRBJ2-1

CDR3aa: CASGTGTETYEQYF
CDR3nt: TGTGCTAGTGGGACCGGGACGGAAACCTACGAGCAGTACTTC
v_gene: TRBV12-5
d_gene: .
abundance: few
j_gene: TRBJ2-7

CDR3aa: CASRLGQGRANVLTF
CDR3nt: TGTGCCAGCAGACTTGGACAAGGAAGGGCCAACGTCCTGACTTTC
v_gene: TRBV3-1
d_gene: .
abundance: .
j_gene: TRBJ2-6

CDR3aa: CASSLERGEETQYF
CDR3nt: TGTGCCAGCAGCTTAGAGAGAGGGGAAGAGACCCAGTACTTC
v_gene: TRBV7-8
d_gene: .
abundance: .
j_gene: TRBJ2-5

CDR3aa: CASSGFGTVIKKNTEAFF
CDR3nt: TGTGCCAGCAGCGGATTCGGGACAGTCATTAAAAAGAACACTGAAGCTTTCTTT
v_gene: TRBV7-9
d_gene: TRBD1
abundance: .
j_gene: TRBJ1-1

CDR3aa: CASSEVWQGDGYTF
CDR3nt: TGTGCCAGCAGTGAAGTTTGGCAGGGAGATGGCTACACCTTC
v_gene: TRBV6-1
d_gene: .
abundance: few
j_gene: TRBJ1-2

CDR3aa: CASSLAGTRDETQYF
CDR3nt: TGCGCCAGCAGCTTGGCCGGGACCAGGGACGAGACCCAGTACTTC
v_gene: TRBV5-1
d_gene: .
abundance: .
j_gene: TRBJ2-5

CDR3aa: CARRGQGNEQYF
CDR3nt: TGTGCCCGCCGGGGGCAGGGAAACGAGCAGTACTTC
v_gene: TRBV11-3
d_gene: .
abundance: once
j_gene: TRBJ2-7

CDR3aa: CASSAEASRPVDTQYF
CDR3nt: TGTGCCAGCAGCGCGGAGGCTAGTAGACCGGTTGATACGCAGTATTTT
v_gene: TRBV9
d_gene: .
abundance: .
j_gene: TRBJ2-3

CDR3aa: CASRPGLAADTQYF
CDR3nt: TGTGCCAGCAGACCGGGACTAGCGGCAGATACGCAGTATTTT
v_gene: TRBV6-2/TRBV6-3
d_gene: TRBD2
abundance: few
j_gene: TRBJ2-3